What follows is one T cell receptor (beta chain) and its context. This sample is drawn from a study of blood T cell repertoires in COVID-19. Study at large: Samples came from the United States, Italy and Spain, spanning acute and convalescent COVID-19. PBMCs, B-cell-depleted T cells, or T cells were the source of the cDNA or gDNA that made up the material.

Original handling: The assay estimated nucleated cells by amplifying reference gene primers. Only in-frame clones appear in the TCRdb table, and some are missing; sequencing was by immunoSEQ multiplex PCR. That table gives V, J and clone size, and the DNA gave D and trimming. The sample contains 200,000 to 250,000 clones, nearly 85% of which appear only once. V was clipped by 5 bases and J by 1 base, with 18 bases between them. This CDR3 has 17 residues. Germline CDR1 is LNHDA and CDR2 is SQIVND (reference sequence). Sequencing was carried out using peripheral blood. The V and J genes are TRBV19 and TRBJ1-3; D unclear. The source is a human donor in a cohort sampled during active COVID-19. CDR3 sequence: CASSHPSWARSGNTIYF. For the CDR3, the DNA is TGTGCCAGTAGTCATCCCAGTTGGGCCCGATCTGGAAACACCATATATTTT.